This T cell receptor beta chain was identified during a study of response to subunit inactivated influenza vaccine. In this sample, this clonotype turned up many times. From the RT-PCR reads, TCRdb called clonotypes with MiXCR, one entry per CDR3 protein. The table records 450,000 to 550,000 distinct CDR3 sequences, about 25% of them present only once. This CDR3 is 13 amino acids long. V shed 0 bases, J shed 8 bases, and the junction held 3 bases outside the gene matches. The germline CDR1 and CDR2 sequences are LGHNA and YSLEER. This sequence was found in a middle-aged man who received an inactivated influenza vaccine. This material consisted of CD4+ T cells sorted from PBMCs, taken roughly 5 days after vaccination. This chain joins TRBV4-3 and TRBJ1-2; TRBD1 agrees at 7 bases. The CDR3 sequence: CASSQDRGGGYTF. CDR3 sequence (DNA): TGCGCCAGCAGCCAAGACAGGGGGGGAGGCTACACCTTC.